The entry that follows covers one T cell receptor (beta chain) sequence. Its antigen is still unknown. This record belongs to a study of cytomegalovirus exposure and HLA in healthy donors. The protocol was immunoSEQ multiplex PCR, while the TCRdb copy is restricted to in-frame clones and leaves out a portion. The profile shows under 200,000 clones, about 81% of them singletons. General study results and limits: Investigators reported over 150 TCR beta chains as tied to cytomegalovirus. Most TCR sequences proved rare, with some public TCRs found in many donors.

There are 16 residues in the CDR3. Trimming stripped 1 base from V and 4 bases from J, with 14 bases between. CDR1 is SGDLS and CDR2 is YYNGEE in the germline V gene. This chain uses TRBV9 with TRBJ2-2; tentative D call: TRBD2 (5 bases). The TCR sequence derives from a woman in her 30s in good health and CMV-seronegative. The sample consisted of PBMCs. The CDR3 spells CASSVRGPGGTGELFF. In DNA, the CDR3 is TGTGCCAGCAGCGTAAGAGGGCCGGGCGGCACCGGGGAGCTGTTTTTT.